The next 20 T cell receptor beta chains were all read from a single sample in a study of shared clonotypes between healthy human individuals. Sequencing was performed with immunoSEQ multiplex PCR; in TCRdb, only in-frame clones are kept and a portion is missing. Of about 1.9 million clones listed, roughly 93% are singletons. Naive CD8 cells lacked CD45RO, underwent positive selection for CCR7 and left out terminally differentiated effector memory CD45RA+ cells. Sequencing was performed on naive CD8+ T cells from PBMCs. These receptors were collected from a man aged 18-30 years in good health. Some clones in this sample may be carry-over from other donors' samples.

The rearrangement links TRBV19 to TRBJ2-1; 7 bases agree with TRBD1. Trimming removed 6 bases from V and 4 bases from J; junction bases left unmatched: 9. The CDR3 contains 15 residues. Germline V CDR1 and CDR2: LNHDA, SQIVND (reference sequence). In DNA, the CDR3 is TGTGCCAGTAGCCCCCCAGGGGGTTCTTACAATGAGCAGTTCTTC. Its translation is CASSPPGGSYNEQFF.

This chain uses TRBV7-9 with TRBJ2-2; possible D gene TRBD2, 7 bases. The germline gives CDR1 SEHNR, CDR2 FQNEAQ (reference sequence). V was cut by 5 bases and J by 5 bases, with 12 bases left in between. The CDR3 has 14 amino acids. The CDR3 bases are TGTGCCAGCAGCGAGGGGAGGGGGACCGGGGAGCTGTTTTTT. Translating gives CASSEGRGTGELFF.

The chain joins TRBV30 to TRBJ1-5; 9 positions match TRBD1. After removal of 1 base from V and 4 bases from J, the junction contained 2 bases not matched to a gene. The CDR3 contains 14 residues. Germline V gene data show CDR1 as GTSNPN and CDR2 as SVGIG (reference sequence). CDR3 nucleotides: TGTGCCTGGAGTGCCGGGACAGGGAATCAGCCCCAGCATTTT. Residues: CAWSAGTGNQPQHF.

This clone has a single count. The chain is built from TRBV7-2 and TRBJ2-1, with 11 bases identical to TRBD2. After removal of 2 bases from V and 10 bases from J, the junction contained 10 bases not matched to a gene. CDR3 length: 16 residues. Germline loops: CDR1 SGHTA, CDR2 FQGNSA. The chain's CDR3 is CASSLKTLAGGHEQFF. DNA for the CDR3: TGTGCCAGCAGCTTAAAGACCCTAGCGGGAGGACACGAGCAGTTCTTC.

This clone was recorded once. The chain recombines TRBV6-1 with TRBJ2-1; D unclear. The germline CDR1 and CDR2 sequences are MNHNS and SASEGT. The CDR3 is made up of 15 amino acids. V was shortened by 6 bases and J by 4 bases, with 16 bases between the two germline ends. The DNA of the CDR3 is TGTGCCAGCAGGAAGGGTACCCTCCTTTACAATGAGCAGTTCTTC. It yields the protein CASRKGTLLYNEQFF.

The chain combines TRBV11-2 with TRBJ2-3; D perhaps matches TRBD1 (5 bases). CDR3 length: 15 amino acids. The V gene's germline CDR1 is SGHAT and CDR2 FQNNGV. Trimming cost V 2 bases and J 2 bases, with 11 bases left between them. The CDR3: CASSLLPGITDTQYF. DNA for the CDR3: TGTGCCAGCAGCTTACTTCCAGGGATCACAGATACGCAGTATTTT.

This clone was seen more than once but under ten times. V gene TRBV7-3 combines with J gene TRBJ2-3; D gene ambiguous. With 5 bases removed from V and 4 bases from J, the gap between germline ends came to 13 bases. Germline CDR1 and CDR2: SGHTA and FQGTGA. The CDR3 runs to 14 residues. CDR3 protein: CASSPIIGADTQYF. The CDR3 DNA follows: TGTGCCAGCAGCCCAATCATTGGGGCAGATACGCAGTATTTT.

The chain couples TRBV29-1 to TRBJ2-1; 7 bases line up with TRBD2. This CDR3 is built from 14 residues. From germline, CDR1 is SQVTM and CDR2 ANQGSEA. The ends lost 6 bases at V and 4 bases at J; junction bases unmatched: 9. CDR3: CSVGVTAGYNEQFF. The DNA for the CDR3 is TGCAGCGTCGGCGTAACAGCGGGGTACAATGAGCAGTTCTTC.

The rearrangement links TRBV9 to TRBJ1-3; no firm D call. CDR1 SGDLS and CDR2 YYNGEE come from the germline V gene. CDR3 length equals 17 residues. V lost 4 bases and J 2 bases, leaving 19 bases between the germline ends. The CDR3 here is CASSSRHNNAPGNTIYF. The DNA for the CDR3 is TGTGCCAGCAGCTCCCGACACAACAACGCTCCTGGAAACACCATATATTTT.

Points on this clone: Distinct nucleotide sequences in the sample also encode this CDR3. The rearrangement links TRBV27 to TRBJ2-3, with D hard to call. V dropped 3 bases and J dropped 1 base, with 8 bases sitting between them. This CDR3 contains 14 residues. Germline V gene lookup returns CDR1 MNHEY and CDR2 SMNVEV (reference sequence). The CDR3 protein is CASSFSRGTDTQYF. The CDR3 nucleotides read TGTGCCAGCAGTTTTTCAAGGGGCACAGATACGCAGTATTTT.

The V and J genes are TRBV7-9 and TRBJ2-3; D is possibly TRBD2 (6 bases). The V end was cut by 2 bases, the J end by 0 bases, with 12 bases between. The CDR3 loop spans 16 amino acids. Germline V gives CDR1 SEHNR, CDR2 FQNEAQ (reference sequence). The CDR3 DNA is TGTGCCAGCAGCTTAAGGATAGCGGAGAGCACAGATACGCAGTATTTT. This sequence encodes CASSLRIAESTDTQYF.

This clone was seen only a few times. J is TRBJ1-5 and V is TRBV6-6; D possibly corresponds to TRBD1 (5 bases). CDR1 and CDR2 from the germline V gene are MNHNY and SVGAGI (reference sequence). V lost 0 bases and J 5 bases, leaving 11 bases between the germline ends. The CDR3 is made up of 15 amino acids. The CDR3 region has the DNA TGTGCCAGCAGTTACTCACTCAGGGATCATCAGCCCCAGCATTTT. Translation gives CASSYSLRDHQPQHF.

The chain uses TRBV9 and TRBJ1-1; D not resolved. The CDR3 loop spans 13 amino acids. Germline CDR1 reads SGDLS; CDR2 reads YYNGEE. V shed 0 bases and J shed 6 bases, with 9 bases lying between them. The CDR3 is CASSVGDAAEAFF. The CDR3 DNA reads TGTGCCAGCAGCGTAGGTGACGCGGCTGAAGCTTTCTTT.

The chain combines TRBV29-1 with TRBJ2-7; TRBD1 might be the D (6 bases). Germline lookup yields CDR1 SQVTM and CDR2 ANQGSEA. The CDR3 consists of 13 residues. V lost 2 bases and J lost 7, with 15 bases in between. The chain's CDR3 is CSVELGAPSEQYF. CDR3 nucleotide sequence: TGCAGCGTTGAATTGGGGGCGCCGAGTGAGCAGTACTTC.

The chain recombines TRBV5-1 with TRBJ1-1; D is unresolved. The germline V gene encodes CDR1 SGHRS and CDR2 YFSETQ. The CDR3 has 16 amino acids. V gave up 4 bases and J gave up 7 bases, with 23 bases separating them. CDR3 in amino acids: CASSIGEGISLDEAFF. The CDR3 nucleotides read TGCGCCAGCAGCATCGGGGAGGGAATAAGCCTGGATGAAGCTTTCTTT.

The chain joins TRBV10-3 to TRBJ1-1; TRBD1 might be the D (5 bases). V was clipped by 0 bases and J by 8 bases, with 10 bases between them. The CDR3 has 13 amino acids. The germline gives CDR1 ENHRY, CDR2 SYGVKD. The CDR3 nucleotides read TGTGCCATCAGTGAGTCAGACAGAACCGAAGCTTTCTTT. Its translation: CAISESDRTEAFF.

The chain links TRBV27 to TRBJ1-2; a weak D match, TRBD1 (6 bases). The CDR3 runs 13 residues. Trimming stripped 7 bases from V and 4 bases from J, with 13 bases between. CDR1 MNHEY and CDR2 SMNVEV come from the germline V gene (reference sequence). The CDR3 nucleotides read TGTGCCAGCATCGGGGGCGGCGCCTATGGCTACACCTTC. Translation: CASIGGGAYGYTF.

The J gene is TRBJ2-7, the V gene TRBV4-2, with 11 nucleotides matching TRBD2. After removal of 0 bases from V and 1 base from J, the junction contained 5 bases not matched to a gene. The CDR3 covers 17 residues. Germline V gene sequence: CDR1 LGHNA, CDR2 YNFKEQ. CDR3 region: CASSQDVTSGASYEQYF. The CDR3 DNA reads as TGTGCCAGCAGCCAAGATGTGACTAGCGGGGCATCCTACGAGCAGTACTTC.

Details on this clone: Distinct nucleotide sequences in the sample also encode this CDR3. The chain combines TRBV9 with TRBJ1-2; 9 bases are a match to TRBD1. There are 14 residues in the CDR3. Germline CDR1 is SGDLS and CDR2 is YYNGEE. V shed 3 bases, J shed 4 bases, and the junction held 4 bases outside the gene matches. CDR3 protein: CASSAGQGGYGYTF. CDR3 DNA sequence: TGTGCCAGCAGCGCGGGACAGGGAGGCTATGGCTACACCTTC.

The chain recombines TRBV7-9 with TRBJ2-7; D not certain. V gave up 7 bases and J gave up 2 bases, with 18 bases separating them. The CDR3 sequence is 15 residues long. Looked up from germline, CDR1 is SEHNR and CDR2 is FQNEAQ (reference sequence). The CDR3 nucleotides read TGTGCCAGCAACGACCCAGGCTTCCCCGCCTACGAGCAGTACTTC. It yields the protein CASNDPGFPAYEQYF.